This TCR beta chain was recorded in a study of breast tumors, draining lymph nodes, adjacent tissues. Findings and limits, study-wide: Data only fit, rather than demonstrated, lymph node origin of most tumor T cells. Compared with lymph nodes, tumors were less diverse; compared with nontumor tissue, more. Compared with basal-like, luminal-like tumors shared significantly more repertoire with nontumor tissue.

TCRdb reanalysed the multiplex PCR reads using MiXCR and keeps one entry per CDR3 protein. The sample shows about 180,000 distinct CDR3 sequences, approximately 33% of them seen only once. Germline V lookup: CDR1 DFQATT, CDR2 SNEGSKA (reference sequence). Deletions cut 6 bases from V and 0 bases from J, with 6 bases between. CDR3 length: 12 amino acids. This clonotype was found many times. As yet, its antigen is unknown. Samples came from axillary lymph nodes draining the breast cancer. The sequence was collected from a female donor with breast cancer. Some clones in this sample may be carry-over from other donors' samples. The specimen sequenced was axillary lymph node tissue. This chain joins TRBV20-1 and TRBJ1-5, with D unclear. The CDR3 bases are TGCAGTGCCAAGTATAGCAATCAGCCCCAGCATTTT. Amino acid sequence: CSAKYSNQPQHF.